The 31 T cell receptor beta chains below all came from one sample that was sequenced in a study of technical replicates of blood from several donors. TCRdb's table, derived via immunoSEQ multiplex PCR, lists solely in-frame clones and lacks some. This repertoire shows around 80,000 clones, around 89% found once; its top ten account for 0.35% to 0.5%. Source material: T cells isolated from PBMCs. The receptors shown here come from a human donor in good health.

This clone was picked up a small number of times. The chain carries TRBV2 and TRBJ1-2; 7 bases align to TRBD1. This CDR3 spans 13 amino acids. Germline trimming cut 9 bases from V and 7 bases from J; bases unmatched to any gene: 11. Germline V gene sequence: CDR1 SNHLY, CDR2 FYNNEI. As DNA, the CDR3 is TGTGCCAGTAGGGGAACAGGGGCTGGTGGCTACACCTTC. This sequence encodes CASRGTGAGGYTF.

J is TRBJ2-1 and V is TRBV30, with 8 bases identical to TRBD2. V trimming: 3 bases; J trimming: 6 bases; junction bases outside the gene matches: 13. In germline, CDR1 is GTSNPN, CDR2 SVGIG (reference sequence). CDR3 length equals 16 residues. The CDR3, as DNA: TGTGCCTGGAGCCTTAGAGGGGGACTAGTCCGCAATGAGCAGTTCTTC. It is translated as CAWSLRGGLVRNEQFF.

V is TRBV5-4 and J is TRBJ2-2; D is ambiguous. V was shortened by 0 bases and J by 1 base, with 7 bases between the two germline ends. The CDR3 spans 15 residues. Germline V gives CDR1 SGHNT, CDR2 YYREEE (reference sequence). The CDR3 bases are TGTGCCAGCAGCTTGGTATCCAGGAACACCGGGGAGCTGTTTTTT. As protein: CASSLVSRNTGELFF.

The rearrangement links TRBV10-1 to TRBJ2-3; no clear D gene. Per germline, CDR1 WNHNN and CDR2 SYGVQD (reference sequence). V was clipped by 5 bases and J by 3 bases, with 9 bases between them. The CDR3 extends over 13 amino acids. The DNA of the CDR3 is TGCGCCAGCAGTCCAGTCGGGACAGATACGCAGTATTTT. The encoded protein is CASSPVGTDTQYF.

This clone was seen once. J is TRBJ2-3 and V is TRBV19, with a weak D call TRBD2 (5 bases). CDR3 length: 16 amino acids. The V end lost 4 bases, the J end lost 1 base, and 15 bases lay between the germline ends. Germline lookup yields CDR1 LNHDA and CDR2 SQIVND (reference sequence). CDR3 bases: TGTGCCAGTAGTAGAGGGTCCATATCTGGCACAGATACGCAGTATTTT. It specifies CASSRGSISGTDTQYF. Supplemented by reference TRBV19 and TRBJ2-3, the full variable domain reads DGGITQSPKYLFRKEGQNVTLSCEQNLNHDAMYWYRQDPGQGLRLIYYSQIVNDFQKGDIAEGYSVSREKKESFPLTVTSAQKNPTAFYLCASSRGSISGTDTQYFGPGTRLTVL.

The chain couples TRBV9 to TRBJ1-3; TRBD1 might be the D (6 bases). V lost 0 bases and J 4 bases, leaving 11 bases between the germline ends. This CDR3 is 15 amino acids long. Germline V lookup: CDR1 SGDLS, CDR2 YYNGEE. In DNA, the CDR3 is TGTGCCAGCAGCGTAGGGGCAGGGGCCGGAAACACCATATATTTT. Protein: CASSVGAGAGNTIYF.

The chain has TRBV20-1 and TRBJ2-7; D gene unclear. Trimming left V 6 bases short and J 6 bases short, with 9 bases between. CDR3 length: 10 amino acids. CDR1 is DFQATT and CDR2 is SNEGSKA in the germline V gene (reference sequence). CDR3 protein: CSAFLGEQYF. The DNA of the CDR3 is TGCAGTGCCTTCCTCGGCGAGCAGTACTTC.

CDR3 coding DNA: TGTGCCAGCACCCTACAGGGGGCTCCCTACAATGAGCAGTTCTTC. It encodes CASTLQGAPYNEQFF. This rearrangement joins TRBV7-2 to TRBJ2-1; 9 nucleotides line up with TRBD1. V was pared by 7 bases and J by 2 bases, with 6 bases of the junction left unmatched. The CDR3 spans 15 residues. CDR1 SGHTA and CDR2 FQGNSA come from the germline V gene.

V is TRBV29-1 and J is TRBJ1-2, with D tentatively TRBD1 (6 bases). V was shortened by 7 bases and J by 4 bases, with 16 bases between the two germline ends. The CDR3 sequence is 13 residues long. Germline CDR1 SQVTM, CDR2 ANQGSEA. CDR3 region: CSARTGQLYGYTF. In DNA form, the CDR3 reads TGCAGCGCTCGCACCGGACAGCTCTATGGCTACACCTTC.

J is TRBJ2-5 and V is TRBV5-4; TRBD1 aligns across 7 bases. The CDR3 totals 14 residues. Per germline, CDR1 SGHNT and CDR2 YYREEE (reference sequence). V gave up 4 bases and J gave up 1 base; unmatched junction bases: 4. In DNA form, the CDR3 reads TGTGCCAGCAGCCCGGACAGGACCCAAGAGACCCAGTACTTC. Its protein is CASSPDRTQETQYF.

J is TRBJ1-1 and V is TRBV9; TRBD1 is a possible D gene (5 bases). CDR1 is SGDLS and CDR2 is YYNGEE in the germline V gene. Between the trimmed V and J ends, which lost 2 bases and 0 bases, there was a span of 11 bases. This CDR3 comprises 15 residues. CDR3 protein: CASSVLREVNTEAFF. The CDR3 nucleotides are TGTGCCAGCAGCGTCCTCAGGGAGGTGAACACTGAAGCTTTCTTT.

The CDR3 region is CASSEGTGGGYEQYF. CDR3 in DNA: TGTGCCAGCAGCGAGGGGACAGGGGGTGGGTACGAGCAGTACTTC. The rearrangement uses TRBV9 and TRBJ2-7; 11 bases fit TRBD1. CDR3 length: 15 amino acids. The germline CDR1 and CDR2 sequences are SGDLS and YYNGEE. Trimming at V came to 3 bases and at J to 4 bases, leaving 6 bases not matched to a gene.

The chain joins TRBV11-3 to TRBJ1-2, with 8 bases identical to TRBD1. The CDR3 contains 15 residues. Germline CDR1 SGHNT, CDR2 YENEEA. Germline trimming cut 5 bases from V and 4 bases from J; bases unmatched to any gene: 9. The CDR3 nucleotides read TGTGCCAGCAGCCCAGGACAGGGTTCGGTCTATGGCTACACCTTC. Amino acid sequence: CASSPGQGSVYGYTF.

V is TRBV19 and J is TRBJ2-6; no firm D call. Germline V lookup: CDR1 LNHDA, CDR2 SQIVND (reference sequence). CDR3 size: 13 residues. V lost 3 bases and J lost 4, with 4 bases in between. The DNA of the CDR3 is TGTGCCAGTAGTATGCGGGGGGCCAACGTCCTGACTTTC. It encodes CASSMRGANVLTF. Based on the CDR3 plus reference TRBV19 and TRBJ2-6, the full variable domain is DGGITQSPKYLFRKEGQNVTLSCEQNLNHDAMYWYRQDPGQGLRLIYYSQIVNDFQKGDIAEGYSVSREKKESFPLTVTSAQKNPTAFYLCASSMRGANVLTFGAGSRLTVL.

The chain employs TRBV29-1 and TRBJ1-1; 11 bases match TRBD1. The CDR3 is 14 amino acids. V shed 3 bases and J 5 bases; nucleotides not matched to a gene: 5. Germline V gives CDR1 SQVTM, CDR2 ANQGSEA. Written as DNA, the CDR3 is TGCAGCGTTGATTGGGACAGGGGGGGTACTGAAGCTTTCTTT. Its translation is CSVDWDRGGTEAFF.

The chain is built from TRBV28 and TRBJ2-7; maybe TRBD1 (5 bases). Germline loops: CDR1 MDHEN, CDR2 SYDVKM. The CDR3 length is 15 residues. The V and J ends lost 3 bases and 1 base respectively, with 13 bases between them. CDR3 amino acids: CASSFVRERSYEQYF. CDR3 in DNA: TGTGCCAGCAGTTTTGTCAGGGAACGATCCTACGAGCAGTACTTC.

The gene calls are TRBV6-1 and TRBJ1-5, with TRBD1 matching 7 bases. The CDR3 sequence is 15 residues long. The germline CDR1 and CDR2 sequences are MNHNS and SASEGT. Trimming took 6 bases from V and 0 from J; bases not matched to a gene: 5. CDR3 amino acids: CASRGQRASNQPQHF. The CDR3 DNA sequence: TGTGCCAGCAGGGGACAGAGGGCTAGCAATCAGCCCCAGCATTTT.

This chain joins TRBV30 and TRBJ1-5; D not certain. Per germline, CDR1 GTSNPN and CDR2 SVGIG (reference sequence). This CDR3 has 13 amino acids. Trimming left V 3 bases short and J 5 bases short, with 11 bases between. Written as DNA, the CDR3 is TGTGCCTGGAGCTTAGAGAGGGATCAGCCCCAGCATTTT. Encoded protein: CAWSLERDQPQHF.

The CDR3 nucleotides are TGTGCCAGCAGCTTGATTTGGACTAGCGGCACAGATACGCAGTATTTT. Its protein is CASSLIWTSGTDTQYF. The chain is built from TRBV5-6 and TRBJ2-3, with TRBD2 matching over 9 bases. Germline assignment: CDR1 SGHDT and CDR2 YYEEEE. Germline trimming cut 1 base from V and 1 base from J; bases unmatched to any gene: 4. This CDR3 comprises 16 residues. The complete variable domain, with remaining parts taken from reference TRBV5-6 and TRBJ2-3, reads DAGVTQSPTHLIKTRGQQVTLRCSPKSGHDTVSWYQQALGQGPQFIFQYYEEEERQRGNFPDRFSGHQFPNYSSELNVNALLLGDSALYLCASSLIWTSGTDTQYFGPGTRLTVL.

This chain uses TRBV7-3 with TRBJ1-1; tentatively, D is TRBD1 (5 bases). Trimming left V 2 bases short and J 4 bases short, with 11 bases between. Germline-derived CDR1 and CDR2 are SGHTA and FQGTGA. This CDR3 spans 14 amino acids. The CDR3 loop reads CASSLGGAGTEAFF. The CDR3 DNA reads as TGTGCCAGCAGCTTAGGAGGGGCCGGCACTGAAGCTTTCTTT.

As concerns this clone: Other DNA sequences in this specimen translate into the identical CDR3. The rearrangement links TRBV5-1 to TRBJ2-1; D may be TRBD1 (5 bases). There are 14 residues in the CDR3. Germline CDR1 reads SGHRS; CDR2 reads YFSETQ. Trimming stripped 1 base from V and 0 bases from J, with 5 bases between. CDR3 sequence reads: CASSLTGSYNEQFF. The CDR3 region has the DNA TGCGCCAGCAGCTTGACAGGCTCCTACAATGAGCAGTTCTTC. Full variable domain (missing parts from reference TRBV5-1 and TRBJ2-1): KAGVTQTPRYLIKTRGQQVTLSCSPISGHRSVSWYQQTPGQGLQFLFEYFSETQRNKGNFPGRFSGRQFSNSRSEMNVSTLELGDSALYLCASSLTGSYNEQFFGPGTRLTVL.

The J gene is TRBJ2-7, the V gene TRBV10-1; 7 bases agree with TRBD1. The V gene's germline CDR1 is WNHNN and CDR2 SYGVQD (reference sequence). CDR3 length: 14 amino acids. V was pared by 3 bases and J by 7 bases, with 9 bases of the junction left unmatched. The CDR3 nucleotides are TGCGCCAGCAGTGACGCGACAGGGACGTTTGAGCAGTACTTC. This translates into CASSDATGTFEQYF.

This chain uses TRBV6-4 with TRBJ2-3, with 7 nucleotides matching TRBD2. Trimming removed 3 bases from V and 3 bases from J; junction bases left unmatched: 0. The CDR3 loop spans 13 amino acids. CDR1 is MRHNA, CDR2 SNTAGT, per germline. CDR3 residues: CASSERETDTQYF. DNA of the CDR3: TGTGCCAGCAGTGAGCGGGAGACAGATACGCAGTATTTT.

The rearrangement links TRBV7-2 to TRBJ2-3; 11 bases line up with TRBD2. J gave up 4 bases and V 0 bases, and 12 bases lay outside the gene matches. The germline gives CDR1 SGHTA, CDR2 FQGNSA. The CDR3 length is 19 residues. CDR3 nucleotide sequence: TGTGCCAGCAGCTTAGCTGGCGTACTAGCGGGAGTGGGCCCAGATACGCAGTATTTT. Its translation: CASSLAGVLAGVGPDTQYF.

The rearrangement links TRBV4-2 to TRBJ1-2; perhaps TRBD1 as D (6 bases). The germline V gene encodes CDR1 LGHNA and CDR2 YNFKEQ. V dropped 1 base and J dropped 6 bases, with 15 bases sitting between them. The CDR3 spans 15 residues. In nucleotides, the CDR3 is TGTGCCAGCAGCCAAGTCGCGGCGGGGGCCGATGGCTACACCTTC. It is translated as CASSQVAAGADGYTF.

The CDR3 protein is CVSGTGNEKLFF. The CDR3 DNA is TGTGTTTCAGGGACAGGGAATGAAAAACTGTTTTTT. The chain is built from TRBV19 and TRBJ1-4, with 9 bases fitting TRBD1. The CDR3 contains 12 residues. In germline, CDR1 is LNHDA, CDR2 SQIVND (reference sequence).

V usage is TRBV15 and J usage is TRBJ2-7, with a weak D call TRBD1 (5 bases). Per germline, CDR1 LNHNV and CDR2 YYDKDF (reference sequence). Trimming removed 0 bases at V and 6 bases at J, with 15 bases between. The CDR3 covers 15 residues. CDR3 nucleotide sequence: TGTGCCACCAGCAGAGAGAGACAGCTTGGGGCCGAGCAGTACTTC. It codes for CATSRERQLGAEQYF. Filled out from reference TRBV15 and TRBJ2-7, the complete variable domain reads DAMVIQNPRYQVTQFGKPVTLSCSQTLNHNVMYWYQQKSSQAPKLLFHYYDKDFNNEADTPDNFQSRRPNTSFCFLDIRSPGLGDTAMYLCATSRERQLGAEQYFGPGTRLTVT.

The chain recombines TRBV27 with TRBJ1-1; TRBD1 aligns across 10 bases. The CDR3 has 15 residues. Trimming cost V 5 bases and J 10 bases; bases outside gene matches: 13. From germline, CDR1 is MNHEY and CDR2 SMNVEV (reference sequence). This chain's CDR3 is CASSPGTGVGDVAFF. CDR3 nucleotides: TGTGCCAGCAGTCCAGGGACAGGGGTCGGTGATGTAGCTTTCTTT.

CDR3 region: CAIRGGNTGELFF. The CDR3 DNA sequence: TGTGCCATTAGAGGAGGGAACACCGGGGAGCTGTTTTTT. The V call is TRBV10-3, the J call TRBJ2-2, with D possibly matching TRBD2 (5 bases). The V end lost 9 bases, the J end lost 1 base, and 9 bases lay between the germline ends. Germline V gene data show CDR1 as ENHRY and CDR2 as SYGVKD. The CDR3 length is 13 residues.

The V gene is TRBV2, the J gene TRBJ2-7, with TRBD1 identical over 8 bases. CDR1 and CDR2 from the germline V gene are SNHLY and FYNNEI. V trimming: 6 bases; J trimming: 3 bases; junction bases outside the gene matches: 7. This CDR3 contains 14 residues. Here the CDR3 reads CASSQTGDDYEQYF. The CDR3 nucleotides are TGTGCCAGCAGCCAGACAGGGGACGACTACGAGCAGTACTTC.

The chain joins TRBV7-2 to TRBJ2-7; D possibly corresponds to TRBD2 (5 bases). Deletions cut 3 bases from V and 3 bases from J, with 12 bases between. This CDR3 has 14 amino acids. The germline CDR1 and CDR2 sequences are SGHTA and FQGNSA. The CDR3 DNA is TGTGCCAGCAGCTTGCTGGCCGGGATCTACGAGCAGTACTTC. Its translation is CASSLLAGIYEQYF.